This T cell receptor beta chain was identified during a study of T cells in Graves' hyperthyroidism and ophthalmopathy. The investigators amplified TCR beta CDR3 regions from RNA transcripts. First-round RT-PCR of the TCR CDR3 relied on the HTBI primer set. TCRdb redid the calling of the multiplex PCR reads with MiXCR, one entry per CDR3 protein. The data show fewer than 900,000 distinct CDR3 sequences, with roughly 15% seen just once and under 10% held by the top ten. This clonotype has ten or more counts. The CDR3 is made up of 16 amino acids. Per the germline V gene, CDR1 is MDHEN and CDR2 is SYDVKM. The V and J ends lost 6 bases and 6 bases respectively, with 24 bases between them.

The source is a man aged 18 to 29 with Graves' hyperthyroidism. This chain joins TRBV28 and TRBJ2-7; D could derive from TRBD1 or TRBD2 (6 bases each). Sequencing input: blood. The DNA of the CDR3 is TGTGCCAGCAGCGGGACTTGGAGGGGGTTTGGAGGCGAGCAGTACTTC. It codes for CASSGTWRGFGGEQYF. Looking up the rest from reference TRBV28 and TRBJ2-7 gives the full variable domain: DVKVTQSSRYLVKRTGEKVFLECVQDMDHENMFWYRQDPGLGLRLIYFSYDVKMKEKGDIPEGYSVSREKKERFSLILESASTNQTSMYLCASSGTWRGFGGEQYFGPGTRLTVT.